The 9 T cell receptor beta chains presented below share a single source sample, sequenced in a study of T cells in Graves' hyperthyroidism and ophthalmopathy. RNA transcripts served as the template for amplifying TCR beta CDR3 regions. HTBI primers were employed in a first-round RT-PCR of the TCR CDR3. TCRdb re-called the multiplex PCR reads through MiXCR, storing one row per CDR3 protein. The data show about 400,000 distinct CDR3 sequences, under 15% seen once. Sequenced: blood. The receptors were sampled from a young woman with Graves' hyperthyroidism.

This clonotype was counted between two and nine times. The chain links TRBV4-1 to TRBJ2-7; TRBD2 might be the D (6 bases). Germline CDR1 MGHRA, CDR2 YSYEKL. V was trimmed by 4 bases and J by 4 bases, leaving 11 bases between them. CDR3 length: 13 residues. The CDR3 protein is CASSRTGEYEQYF. The DNA of the CDR3 is TGCGCCAGCAGCCGAACGGGGGAGTACGAGCAGTACTTC.

This clonotype has at least ten counts. The chain employs TRBV18 and TRBJ1-3; D is uncertain. The ends were cut back, 2 bases at V and 5 bases at J, with 4 bases in the middle. The CDR3 is 12 residues long. The V gene's germline CDR1 is KGHSH and CDR2 LQKENI. The CDR3 bases are TGTGCCAGCTCACCAGAAAGAAACACCATATATTTT. It codes for CASSPERNTIYF.

Only a few counts were recorded for this clonotype. The rearrangement joins TRBV5-6 to TRBJ1-2; D remains unclear. Trimming cost V 2 bases and J 8 bases, with 16 bases left between them. Germline-derived CDR1 and CDR2 are SGHDT and YYEEEE. There are 14 residues in the CDR3. The CDR3: CASSLEVSARGYTF. In DNA, the CDR3 is TGTGCCAGCAGCTTAGAGGTTTCAGCGCGCGGCTACACCTTC.

The chain couples TRBV28 to TRBJ1-4, with 7 bases that match TRBD1. CDR3 size: 17 residues. The V and J ends lost 8 bases and 0 bases, in that order; junction bases with no gene match: 12. CDR1 and CDR2 (germline): MDHEN, SYDVKM. CDR3 DNA: TGTGCCAGCGGAAACCCAGGGGGATCGGCAACTAATGAAAAACTGTTTTTT. Residues: CASGNPGGSATNEKLFF.

This clonotype has only a few counts. The chain combines TRBV5-1 with TRBJ1-1, with TRBD1 identical over 9 bases. Per germline, CDR1 SGHRS and CDR2 YFSETQ. J gave up 7 bases and V 4 bases, and 11 bases lay outside the gene matches. CDR3 length: 15 residues. The chain's CDR3 is CASSPDPGTGIEAFF. The CDR3 bases are TGCGCCAGCAGCCCGGACCCCGGGACAGGGATTGAAGCTTTCTTT.

On this clonotype: This may arise from a read error, as a much more abundant clone is one base away. V and J are TRBV11-2 and TRBJ2-7; D might be TRBD1 or TRBD2, each matching 5 bases. V shed 1 base and J shed 1 base, with 14 bases lying between them. Germline lookup yields CDR1 SGHAT and CDR2 FQNNGV. The CDR3 contains 16 residues. The CDR3 is CASSLVGTIPSYEQYF. CDR3 DNA: TGTGCCAGCAGCTTAGTGGGGACCATCCCTTCCTACGAGCAGTACTTC.

The chain recombines TRBV6-1 with TRBJ1-1; D ambiguous. Between the trimmed V and J ends, which lost 5 bases and 1 base, there was a span of 11 bases. From germline, CDR1 is MNHNS and CDR2 SASEGT. This CDR3 spans 14 amino acids. CDR3 nucleotide sequence: TGTGCCAGCAGTCCTTTAGGGCCGAACACTGAAGCTTTCTTT. Its protein is CASSPLGPNTEAFF.

The rearrangement uses TRBV24-1 and TRBJ2-5; 9 positions match TRBD2. The CDR3 is made up of 15 amino acids. Germline V lookup: CDR1 KGHDR, CDR2 SFDVKD. V lost 1 base and J lost 13; bases outside the gene matches: 12. Here the CDR3 reads CATSDFSGGRIPLYF. The CDR3, as DNA: TGTGCCACCAGTGATTTTAGCGGGGGCCGAATCCCTTTGTACTTC.

In its sample, this clonotype was seen a few times. This chain uses TRBV6-1 with TRBJ2-4; tentatively, D is TRBD1 or TRBD2 (5 bases each). From germline, CDR1 is MNHNS and CDR2 SASEGT. CDR3 length: 15 amino acids. Trimming removed 5 bases from V and 0 bases from J, with 11 bases in between. CDR3 amino acids: CASSPGTLAKNIQYF. In DNA form, the CDR3 reads TGTGCCAGCAGTCCAGGGACCCTAGCCAAAAACATTCAGTACTTC.